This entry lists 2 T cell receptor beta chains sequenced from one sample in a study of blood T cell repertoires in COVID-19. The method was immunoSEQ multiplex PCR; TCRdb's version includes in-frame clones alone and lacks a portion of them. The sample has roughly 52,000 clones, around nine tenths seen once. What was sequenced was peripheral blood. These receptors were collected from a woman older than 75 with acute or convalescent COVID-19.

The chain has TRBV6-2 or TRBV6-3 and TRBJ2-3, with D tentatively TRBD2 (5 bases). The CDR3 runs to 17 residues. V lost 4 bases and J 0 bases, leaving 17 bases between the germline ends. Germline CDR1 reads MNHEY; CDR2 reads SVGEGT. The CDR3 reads CASSSPGKGISTDTQYF. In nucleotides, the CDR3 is TGTGCCAGCAGTTCACCGGGGAAGGGAATTAGCACAGATACGCAGTATTTT.

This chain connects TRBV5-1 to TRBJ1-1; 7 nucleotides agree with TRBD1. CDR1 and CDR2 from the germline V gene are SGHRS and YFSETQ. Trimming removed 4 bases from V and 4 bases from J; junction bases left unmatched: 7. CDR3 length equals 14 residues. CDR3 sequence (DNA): TGCGCCAGCAGCATAACACAGGGGACCACTGAAGCTTTCTTT. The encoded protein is CASSITQGTTEAFF.